The TCR beta chain under discussion was sequenced for a study of PD-1 blockade in classical Hodgkin lymphoma (dated by TCRdb to 2020 to 2022). Study-level background: Nivolumab dosing was 3 mg/kg intravenously every 2 weeks, continuing until either disease progression or unacceptable toxicity. The study used CyTOF and TCR beta sequencing to define a peripheral blood immune signature of response to PD-1 blockade in classical Hodgkin lymphoma. Summary of the overall study and its limitations: The study was restricted to a single clinical trial cohort, and the causes of repertoire differences, possibly disease activity or prior therapy, were left undefined. Baseline TCR diversity was reported to be lower in newly diagnosed patients than in healthy donors and to be lower still in relapsed/refractory patients. Trial patients with a complete response had baseline diversity similar to that of newly diagnosed patients, while partial responders and progressors had significantly lower diversity. Lower diversity was observed in patients in whom nivolumab was started less than 1 year after ASCT, and these patients were excluded from later analyses so that confounding by immune reconstitution would be avoided. CD4+ but not CD8+ TCR diversity rose significantly by C4D1 (p=0.0027 vs p=0.16), most apparent in complete responders (p=0.02).

V is reduced by 0 bases and J by 7 bases, leaving a spacing of 13 bases between them. Including the terminal cysteine and phenylalanine, the CDR3 comprises 15 residues. Only the CDR3 part of the read is kept: 45 bases, read in frame from the first base. CDR1 MNHNY and CDR2 SVGAGI are derived from the germline V gene (reference sequence). Turning to this clone: Its specific antigen is unknown. Base qualities are not recorded, but no much larger clone differs from it by a single base.

This specimen's time point label, interpreted: cycle 4 day 1 (C4D1), after five to seven weeks of nivolumab. All trial patients had relapsed after autologous stem cell transplantation, with cohorts A, B and C differing in prior brentuximab vedotin exposure. The trial cohort comprised about 60 patients with relapsed/refractory classical Hodgkin lymphoma whose best overall responses were complete response, partial response or progressive disease. Trial patients were treated with single-agent nivolumab in the multi-cohort phase II CheckMate 205 trial. An independent review committee assessed best overall response by applying the 2007 International Working Group response criteria. PBMCs from the trial were collected at three points: immediately before nivolumab initiation (C1D1), and during therapy at cycle 2 day 1 and cycle 4 day 1. After peripheral blood was drawn into 8 mL Vacutainer Cell Preparation Tubes, PBMCs were isolated by centrifugation and then cryopreserved.

Genomic DNA was extracted with the Qiagen DNeasy kit from unsorted PBMCs and from negatively selected CD4+ and CD8+ fractions. Amplification of TCR beta CDR3 regions was done by immunoSEQ multiplex PCR with primers that anneal to V and J segments. A synthetic immune receptor repertoire was used to minimize amplification bias, and any residual bias was removed computationally once sequencing was done. The study's processing was this. Custom Python scripts were used to quantify repertoire diversity as the Shannon entropy index. Unsorted, CD4+ and CD8+ repertoires were analyzed separately, except in combined analyses where CD4+ and CD8+ sequences were merged in silico. A clone counted as expanded when the clone's frequency after treatment rose at least 2-fold relative to C1D1, and clones undetected at baseline were given a pseudocount of 0.5. Singleton clones were defined as clones with 0 or 1 copy at C1D1, and non-singleton clones were defined as clones with 2 or more copies. By matching protein sequences in sorted samples from the same patient, clones expanded in unsorted samples were annotated as CD4+, CD8+ or unknown. Wilcoxon tests were applied to paired samples to test diversity changes from C1D1 to C4D1. TCRdb mirrors the immuneACCESS table, restricted to in-frame sequences. Some clones are absent from its copies; in checked studies, under half trace to an unresolved V gene, and the reason for the others is unknown. V, J and clone size are those of that table, while D and trimming were read from the DNA. This sample lists tens of thousands of clones; over 75% were detected once. The ten largest clones take up roughly 9.4% of the sample.

This sequence uses TRBV6-6 and TRBJ2-1; the D gene cannot be resolved beyond TRBD1 or TRBD2, each matching 6 bases. This TCR was recovered from a human donor with classical Hodgkin lymphoma. Sequencing used peripheral blood mononuclear cells (PBMCs), obtained before the fourth cycle of nivolumab. The nucleotide sequence is given as TGTGCCAGCAGTTACTCGTCGGGGGCGGGGAATGAGCAGTTCTTC. Its translation is CASSYSSGAGNEQFF.